This T cell receptor beta chain came from a study of cytomegalovirus exposure and HLA in healthy donors. The overall study: Genotyping showed roughly 81% of almost 400 donors falling in the Caucasian-associated ancestry cluster.

With 60 Vbeta and 13 Jbeta primers, the PCR was carried out. Profiled with immunoSEQ multiplex PCR; TCRdb holds only in-frame clones, not every one. The sample records about 150,000 clones, approximately 85% being singletons. Sequences were obtained from PBMCs. The TCR comes from a woman in her late teens or twenties in good health and CMV-seronegative.

The chain's CDR3 is CASSQGQNTGELFF. CDR3 sequence (DNA): TGTGCCAGCAGCCAAGGACAGAACACCGGGGAGCTGTTTTTT. The chain employs TRBV28 and TRBJ2-2; D may be TRBD1 (5 bases). The CDR3 consists of 14 residues. V shed 6 bases and J shed 1 base, with 9 bases lying between them. The germline V gene encodes CDR1 MDHEN and CDR2 SYDVKM.